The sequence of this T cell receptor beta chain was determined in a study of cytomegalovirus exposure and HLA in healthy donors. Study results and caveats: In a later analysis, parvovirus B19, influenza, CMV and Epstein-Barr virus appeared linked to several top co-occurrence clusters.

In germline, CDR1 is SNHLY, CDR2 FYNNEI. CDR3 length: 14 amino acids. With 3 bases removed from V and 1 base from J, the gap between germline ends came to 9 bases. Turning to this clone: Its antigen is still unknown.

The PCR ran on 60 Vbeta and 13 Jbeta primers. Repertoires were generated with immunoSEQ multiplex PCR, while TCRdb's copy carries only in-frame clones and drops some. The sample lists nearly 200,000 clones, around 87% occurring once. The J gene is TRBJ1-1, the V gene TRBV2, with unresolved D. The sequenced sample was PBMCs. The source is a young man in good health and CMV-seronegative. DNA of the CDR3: TGTGCCAGCAGTGATTACGGGAGGAACACTGAAGCTTTCTTT. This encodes CASSDYGRNTEAFF.